This T cell receptor beta chain was identified during a study of T-cell reconstitution after alpha-beta-depleted transplantation in children. A few counts support this clonotype. What it binds is unknown. There are 17 residues in the CDR3. Unmatched junction bases numbered 10, after V lost 0 bases and J lost 6 bases. Germline lookup yields CDR1 MNHEY and CDR2 SVGAGI. Study-level findings and limits: Several hundred rapidly expanded clones from non-depleted graft cells reportedly supplied alpha-beta T cells about two months post-transplant.

Molecular barcoding with unique molecular identifiers was used for the TCRbeta library. TCRdb re-analysed the PCR reads in MiXCR, keeping a single row per CDR3 protein. The table has hundreds of thousands of distinct CDR3 sequences, roughly 25% seen once; the top ten hold about 4.8%. The chain uses TRBV6-5 and TRBJ2-2, with 7 bases matching TRBD2. The specimen was PBMCs, mostly from graft donor cells, collected 360 days after TCRalphabeta/CD19-depleted stem cell transplant. This receptor was identified in a female patient between 2 and 10 years old who had a stem cell transplant for congenital amegakaryocytic thrombocytopenia, so the T cells may come from the graft donor. As DNA, the CDR3 is TGTGCCAGCAGTTACTCGTGGGAGGTGACTAGCTCCGGGGAGCTGTTTTTT. As protein: CASSYSWEVTSSGELFF.